This TCR beta chain was documented in a study of blood T cell repertoires in COVID-19. Study-level background: Spain, Italy and the United States supplied samples that represented acute and convalescent COVID-19. Sources were T cells, B-cell-depleted T cells, or PBMCs; the material itself was cDNA or gDNA.

TCRdb keeps only in-frame clones here, not all; method: immunoSEQ multiplex PCR. The top ten hold around 6.7% of the sample, which has 170,000 or so clones, approximately 87% seen once. All enrollees were roughly 18 to 100 years old and from about two dozen US areas. Recovered Cohort 3 donors showed two negative PCRs, clearance, or symptom resolution. This sequence was found in a woman aged 50 to 60 who had recovered from COVID-19. The specimen sequenced was PBMCs or T cells enriched from blood (not recorded which).

This CDR3 reads CATSVLGQNYNEQFF. The CDR3 coding sequence is TGTGCCACCAGTGTCCTGGGGCAGAACTACAATGAGCAGTTCTTC. This sequence joins TRBV24-1 and TRBJ2-1; D is perhaps TRBD1 (5 bases). Germline CDR1 is KGHDR and CDR2 is SFDVKD. The V gene lost 5 bases and the J gene lost 3 bases, with 13 bases spanning the gap. This CDR3 contains 15 residues.